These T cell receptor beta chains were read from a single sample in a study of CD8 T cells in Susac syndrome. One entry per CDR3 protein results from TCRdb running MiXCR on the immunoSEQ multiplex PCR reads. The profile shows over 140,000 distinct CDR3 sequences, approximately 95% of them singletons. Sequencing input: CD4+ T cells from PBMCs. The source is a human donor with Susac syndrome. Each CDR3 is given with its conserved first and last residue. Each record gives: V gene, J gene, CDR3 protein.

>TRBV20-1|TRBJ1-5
CSARVSARQPQHF
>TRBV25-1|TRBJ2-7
CASSPRRGEQYF
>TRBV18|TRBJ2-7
CASSTGTSVDEQYF
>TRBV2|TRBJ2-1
CASSENSGGSYNEQFF
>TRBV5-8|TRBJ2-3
CASSSGLVLDTQYF
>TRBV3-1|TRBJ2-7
CASSQDPASGGLEQYF
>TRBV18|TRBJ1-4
CASSQGRTNEKLFF
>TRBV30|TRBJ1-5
CAWRDGSNQPQHF
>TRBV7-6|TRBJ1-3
CASSITDWSSGNTIYF
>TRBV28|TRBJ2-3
CASSLWSAHTDTQYF
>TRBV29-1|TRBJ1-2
CSVESGAQFYGYTF
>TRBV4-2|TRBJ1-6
CASSQLTGAENNSPLHF
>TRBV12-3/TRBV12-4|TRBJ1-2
CASSLGDRGSGYTF
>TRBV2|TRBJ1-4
CASSGTGRNEKLFF
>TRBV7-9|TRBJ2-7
CASSLVGRVIHEQYF
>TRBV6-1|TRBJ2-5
CASRVAGVGYQETQYF
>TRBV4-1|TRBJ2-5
CASSRMGTGQETQYF
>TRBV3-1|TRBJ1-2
CASSQGMGYGYTF
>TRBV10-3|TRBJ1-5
CAISESGGNQPQHF
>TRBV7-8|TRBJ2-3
CASSAVAAPSTDTQYF
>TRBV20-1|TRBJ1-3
CSAEISPGNTIYF
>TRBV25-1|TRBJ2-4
CASSEVGQDREENIQYF
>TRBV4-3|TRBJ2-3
CASSQDPGQTEGDTQYF
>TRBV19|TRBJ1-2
CASSYQGVYGYTF
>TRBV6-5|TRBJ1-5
CASSVNSNQPQHF
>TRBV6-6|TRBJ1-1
CASSRMNLEAFF
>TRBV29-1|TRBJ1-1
CSVETGKRTEAFF
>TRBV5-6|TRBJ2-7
CASGLQGRSYEQYF
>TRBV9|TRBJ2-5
CASSGGTVQETQYF
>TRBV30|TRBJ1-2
CASGQGAIGYTF
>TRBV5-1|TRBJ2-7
CASSLVLGAYEQYF
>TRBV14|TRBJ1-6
CASSQNHSPLHF
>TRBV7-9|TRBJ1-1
CASSLGTGTKAFF
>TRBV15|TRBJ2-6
CATSKGGAGANVLTF
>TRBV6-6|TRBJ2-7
CASSYKKNEQYF
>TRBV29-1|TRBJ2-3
CSVEGWPLAGGSPDTQYF
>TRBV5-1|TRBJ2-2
CASSPQGSGELFF
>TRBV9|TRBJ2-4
CASSLTGESIQYF
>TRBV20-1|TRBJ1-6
CSAHRQGRIPNSPLHF
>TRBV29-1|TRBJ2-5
CSVETRGGQETQYF
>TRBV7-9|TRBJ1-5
CASSLAAGPFNQPQHF
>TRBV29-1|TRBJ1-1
CSVGRSGTEAFF
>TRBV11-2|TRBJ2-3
CASSSRTDTQYF
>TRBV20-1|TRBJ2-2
CSLLGGELFF
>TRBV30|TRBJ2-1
CASQRGPYNEQFF
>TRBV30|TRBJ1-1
CAWSVGRSTEAFF
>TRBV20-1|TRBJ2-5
CSARGLGETQYF
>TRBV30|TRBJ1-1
CAWNEGPRTEAFF
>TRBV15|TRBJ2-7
CATSRVPNYEQYF
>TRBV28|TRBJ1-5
CASSFQGVRNQPQHF
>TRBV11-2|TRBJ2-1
CASSAPRRGRGEQFF
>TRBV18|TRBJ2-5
CASSREGGETQYF
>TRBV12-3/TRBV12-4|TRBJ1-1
CASHRADTEAFF
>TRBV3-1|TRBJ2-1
CASSLRGFDDNEQFF
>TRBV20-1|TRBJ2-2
CSARLTWANTGELFF